This T cell receptor (beta chain) was recorded in a study of cytomegalovirus exposure and HLA in healthy donors. Germline CDR1 is MNHEY and CDR2 is SVGAGI. The CDR3 spans 13 residues. V shed 7 bases and J 6 bases; nucleotides not matched to a gene: 6. Profiling relied on immunoSEQ multiplex PCR, and the TCRdb table lists in-frame clones only, not all of them. Among under 150,000 clones listed, about nine tenths were seen once. The sample comprised PBMCs. This TCR was sampled from a man between 18 and 35 years old in good health and CMV-seronegative. The V and J genes are TRBV6-5 and TRBJ1-1; 9 nucleotides agree with TRBD1. CDR3 coding DNA: TGTGCCAGCAAGGGACAGGGTAGCGCTGAAGCTTTCTTT. This translates into CASKGQGSAEAFF.